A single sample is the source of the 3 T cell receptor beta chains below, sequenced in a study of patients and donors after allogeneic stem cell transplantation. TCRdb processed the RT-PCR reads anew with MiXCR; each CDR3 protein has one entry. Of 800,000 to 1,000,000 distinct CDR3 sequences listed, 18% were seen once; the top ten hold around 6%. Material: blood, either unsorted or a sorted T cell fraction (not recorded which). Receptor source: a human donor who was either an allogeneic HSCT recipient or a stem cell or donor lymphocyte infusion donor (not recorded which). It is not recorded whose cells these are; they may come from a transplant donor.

CDR3 region: CASSYWGNSPFEQYF. The CDR3 DNA sequence: TGTGCCAGCAGTTACTGGGGCAACAGCCCCTTCGAGCAGTACTTC. V gene TRBV6-2 or TRBV6-3 combines with J gene TRBJ2-7; D perhaps matches TRBD1 (5 bases). V was trimmed by 1 base and J by 6 bases, leaving 16 bases between them. CDR1 is MNHEY, CDR2 SVGEGT, per germline. The CDR3 is 15 residues long.

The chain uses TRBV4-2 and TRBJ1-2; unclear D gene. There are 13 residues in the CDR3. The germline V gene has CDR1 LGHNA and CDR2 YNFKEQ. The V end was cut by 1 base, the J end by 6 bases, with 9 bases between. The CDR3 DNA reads TGTGCCAGCAGCCAAGGGGGTCATAATGGCTACACCTTC. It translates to CASSQGGHNGYTF.

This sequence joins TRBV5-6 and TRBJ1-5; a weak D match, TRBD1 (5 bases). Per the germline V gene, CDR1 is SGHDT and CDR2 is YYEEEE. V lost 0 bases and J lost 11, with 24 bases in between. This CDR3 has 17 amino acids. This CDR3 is CASSLARTPGPPAAQHF. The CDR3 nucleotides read TGTGCCAGCAGCTTGGCCCGTACCCCGGGACCCCCGGCAGCCCAGCATTTT.